The 2 T cell receptor beta chains below were found in one sample sequenced in a study of blood T cells in healthy people across ages. Alongside a J-beta primer mix, a sample-barcoded 5' primer served in a second PCR lasting roughly 7 to 11 cycles. TCRdb reprocessed the 5' RACE reads with MiXCR, giving one entry per CDR3 protein. The sample records about 800,000 distinct CDR3 sequences, 58% being singletons. Sequencing used blood. These receptors were collected from a man aged 25 to 40 in good health.

The rearrangement links TRBV7-2 to TRBJ1-1; D unclear. The V end was cut by 7 bases, the J end by 2 bases, with 11 bases between. CDR3 size: 13 residues. Germline V gene data show CDR1 as SGHTA and CDR2 as FQGNSA. The CDR3 sequence is CASTLEGNTEAFF. DNA for the CDR3: TGTGCCAGCACTCTAGAGGGTAACACTGAAGCTTTCTTT. Using reference TRBV7-2 and TRBJ1-1 for the parts outside the CDR3, the full variable domain is GAGVSQSPSNKVTEKGKDVELRCDPISGHTALYWYRQSLGQGLEFLIYFQGNSAPDKSGLPSDRFSAERTGGSVSTLTIQRTQQEDSAVYLCASTLEGNTEAFFGQGTRLTVV.

The CDR3 is CASSAKGAYGYTF. CDR3 nucleotides: TGTGCCAGCAGTGCGAAAGGGGCCTATGGCTACACCTTC. V gene TRBV2 combines with J gene TRBJ1-2; tentative D call: TRBD1 (5 bases). CDR3 length equals 13 residues. CDR1 and CDR2 from the germline V gene are SNHLY and FYNNEI. V was shortened by 4 bases and J by 4 bases, with 10 bases between the two germline ends.